Below, 32 T cell receptor beta chains from the same sample are listed, as sequenced in a study of T cell responses to AZD1222 COVID-19 vaccine. Clones were read by immunoSEQ multiplex PCR, and TCRdb kept only the in-frame ones, dropping some. The sample has more than 100,000 clones, roughly 90% seen once. Sequenced here: peripheral blood, sampled on day 0 of AZD1222 vaccination. Receptor source: an adult in good health.

The chain joins TRBV2 to TRBJ2-2, with 10 bases fitting TRBD1. From germline, CDR1 is SNHLY and CDR2 FYNNEI. The CDR3 is 15 residues long. Trimming took 6 bases from V and 1 from J; bases not matched to a gene: 2. The CDR3 spells CASRGDRGNTGELFF. DNA of the CDR3: TGTGCCAGCAGAGGGGACAGGGGGAACACCGGGGAGCTGTTTTTT.

The chain has TRBV24-1 and TRBJ1-3; no clear D gene. This CDR3 comprises 15 residues. V lost 9 bases and J 4 bases, leaving 18 bases between the germline ends. Germline-derived CDR1 and CDR2 are KGHDR and SFDVKD. For the CDR3, the DNA is TGTGCCACCGGTACGCGGCTTGTTAGCGGAAACACCATATATTTT. Encoded protein: CATGTRLVSGNTIYF.

The V gene is TRBV6-2 or TRBV6-3, the J gene TRBJ1-1; D uncertain. There are 11 residues in the CDR3. Per the germline V gene, CDR1 is MNHEY and CDR2 is SVGEGT. V lost 5 bases to trimming and J lost 4 bases, with 5 bases between them. This chain's CDR3 is CASSQATEAFF. The CDR3 nucleotides read TGTGCCAGCAGTCAAGCCACTGAAGCTTTCTTT.

A remark on this clone: One end of the junction varies from germline; a read error may be responsible. The chain couples TRBV7-7 to TRBJ2-2; D is unclear. The CDR3 is made up of 14 amino acids. Germline V gene sequence: CDR1 SSHAT, CDR2 FNYEAQ (reference sequence). The DNA of the CDR3 is TGTGCTAGCAGCCCAGACCAGAACACCGGGGAGCTGTTTTTT. It is translated as CASSPDQNTGELFF.

This chain links TRBV28 with TRBJ2-7, with TRBD1 matching over 8 bases. CDR3 length equals 14 residues. Germline V gene sequence: CDR1 MDHEN, CDR2 SYDVKM. J lost 3 bases, V lost 5 bases, and 6 bases had no gene match. The CDR3 region has the DNA TGTGCCAGCAGTCTGACAGGGGCGGTCTACGAGCAGTACTTC. As protein: CASSLTGAVYEQYF. The entire variable domain, with the rest obtained from reference TRBV28 and TRBJ2-7, is as follows: DVKVTQSSRYLVKRTGEKVFLECVQDMDHENMFWYRQDPGLGLRLIYFSYDVKMKEKGDIPEGYSVSREKKERFSLILESASTNQTSMYLCASSLTGAVYEQYFGPGTRLTVT.

The chain recombines TRBV4-3 with TRBJ1-1, with D perhaps matching TRBD1 (5 bases). Germline V gene sequence: CDR1 LGHNA, CDR2 YSLEER. V was cut by 1 base and J by 7 bases, with 10 bases left in between. The CDR3 totals 13 residues. CDR3 region: CASSQAQDYEAFF. DNA for the CDR3: TGCGCCAGCAGCCAAGCACAGGATTATGAAGCTTTCTTT.

The chain is built from TRBV28 and TRBJ2-3; perhaps TRBD1 as D (5 bases). The V end lost 3 bases, the J end lost 3 bases, and 7 bases lay between the germline ends. In germline, CDR1 is MDHEN, CDR2 SYDVKM. The CDR3 length is 13 residues. The CDR3 region has the DNA TGTGCCAGCAGTTTGCAGGGAACAGATACGCAGTATTTT. This sequence encodes CASSLQGTDTQYF.

The genes are TRBV19 and TRBJ1-5, with unresolved D. The germline V gene has CDR1 LNHDA and CDR2 SQIVND (reference sequence). This CDR3 comprises 12 residues. V lost 1 base and J 9 bases, leaving 7 bases between the germline ends. Written as DNA, the CDR3 is TGTGCCAGTAGTATAGGGGTGGGGCCCCAGCATTTT. Residues: CASSIGVGPQHF. Full variable domain (rest looked up from reference TRBV19 and TRBJ1-5): DGGITQSPKYLFRKEGQNVTLSCEQNLNHDAMYWYRQDPGQGLRLIYYSQIVNDFQKGDIAEGYSVSREKKESFPLTVTSAQKNPTAFYLCASSIGVGPQHFGDGTRLSIL.

The CDR3 bases are TGTGCCAGCAGCTTTACGCAGGGGAAATATGGCTACACCTTC. It specifies CASSFTQGKYGYTF. The rearrangement uses TRBV5-4 and TRBJ1-2; a possible D gene is TRBD1 (6 bases). CDR1 is SGHNT, CDR2 YYREEE, per germline (reference sequence). This CDR3 has 14 amino acids. Trimming removed 2 bases from V and 5 bases from J, with 13 bases in between.

The rearrangement joins TRBV11-2 to TRBJ1-4; 7 nucleotides match TRBD1. Per the germline V gene, CDR1 is SGHAT and CDR2 is FQNNGV. The ends lost 5 bases at V and 1 base at J; junction bases unmatched: 13. CDR3 size: 18 residues. CDR3 in DNA: TGTGCCAGCAGCGTAACCGGGACAGCATTTATAACTAATGAAAAACTGTTTTTT. Its protein is CASSVTGTAFITNEKLFF.

The V gene is TRBV18, the J gene TRBJ1-5; a possible D gene is TRBD1 (5 bases). The germline V gene has CDR1 KGHSH and CDR2 LQKENI. This CDR3 is built from 14 residues. Trimming stripped 3 bases from V and 9 bases from J, with 15 bases between. The CDR3 DNA is TGTGCCAGCTCACCGGGGACGGACCCAATGCCCCAGCATTTT. This gives the protein CASSPGTDPMPQHF.

The genes are TRBV5-5 and TRBJ1-5, with unresolved D. Germline lookup yields CDR1 SGHKS and CDR2 YYEKEE (reference sequence). The CDR3 has 17 amino acids. Deletions cut 4 bases from V and 2 bases from J, with 19 bases between. The CDR3 DNA is TGTGCCAGCAGCGCCATCTCAGTTTGGGCCGGCAATCAGCCCCAGCATTTT. The encoded protein is CASSAISVWAGNQPQHF.

This chain connects TRBV7-9 to TRBJ2-7; D is possibly TRBD2 (6 bases). The V gene's germline CDR1 is SEHNR and CDR2 FQNEAQ (reference sequence). The CDR3 is 16 amino acids. The V end was cut by 4 bases, the J end by 5 bases, with 21 bases between. The CDR3 sequence: CASSSPLRGGSHEQYF. The CDR3 DNA reads as TGTGCCAGCAGCTCCCCCCTCCGGGGAGGCAGCCACGAGCAGTACTTC.

J is TRBJ1-1 and V is TRBV5-4, with 7 bases fitting TRBD1. Germline V lookup: CDR1 SGHNT, CDR2 YYREEE (reference sequence). CDR3 length: 14 residues. Germline trimming cut 1 base from V and 4 bases from J; bases unmatched to any gene: 4. DNA for the CDR3: TGTGCCAGCAGCTTGACAGGGGCAGGCACTGAAGCTTTCTTT. This encodes CASSLTGAGTEAFF.

V is TRBV12-3 or TRBV12-4 and J is TRBJ1-1; no definite D call. Trimming left V 3 bases short and J 3 bases short, with 5 bases between. CDR3 length: 12 residues. CDR3 in amino acids: CASSFEYTEAFF. The DNA of the CDR3 is TGTGCCAGCAGTTTCGAATACACTGAAGCTTTCTTT.

The chain's CDR3 is CATSDFYRRRGNQPQHF. CDR3 sequence (DNA): TGTGCCACCAGTGATTTTTACAGGAGGAGGGGGAATCAGCCCCAGCATTTT. The chain has TRBV24-1 and TRBJ1-5; D is possibly TRBD1 (6 bases). CDR1 and CDR2 (germline): KGHDR, SFDVKD. This CDR3 is built from 17 residues. V dropped 1 base and J dropped 4 bases, with 16 bases sitting between them.

The V and J genes are TRBV12-1 and TRBJ2-7; the table's D call of TRBD2 was not tested on the DNA. TRBV12-1 is recorded as a pseudogene. The CDR3 has 16 amino acids. The CDR3 region has the DNA TGTGCCAGCAGCCTACCTAGCGGGATTAACTACTACGAGCAGTACTTC. It codes for CASSLPSGINYYEQYF.

V gene TRBV4-1 combines with J gene TRBJ2-1; no clear D gene. This CDR3 has 15 residues. V lost 2 bases and J lost 5, with 13 bases in between. Germline CDR1 is MGHRA and CDR2 is YSYEKL. The CDR3, as DNA: TGCGCCAGCAGCCAATTCGTCTTTGACAACAATGAGCAGTTCTTC. Residues: CASSQFVFDNNEQFF.

The chain combines TRBV6-2 or TRBV6-3 with TRBJ1-5; 7 nucleotides match TRBD1. The germline V gene encodes CDR1 MNHEY and CDR2 SVGEGT. J lost 2 bases, V lost 4 bases, and 8 bases had no gene match. CDR3 length: 16 amino acids. CDR3 nucleotides: TGTGCCAGCAGTTCGCTACAGGGGTATGGCAATCAGCCCCAGCATTTT. Protein: CASSSLQGYGNQPQHF.

The V and J genes are TRBV10-3 and TRBJ1-1; a weak D match, TRBD1 (5 bases). Trimming removed 4 bases at V and 2 bases at J, with 5 bases between. Germline V CDR1 and CDR2: ENHRY, SYGVKD. The CDR3 runs 12 residues. The CDR3 nucleotides read TGTGCCATCAGTGGGACAAACACTGAAGCTTTCTTT. Residues: CAISGTNTEAFF.

This rearrangement joins TRBV19 to TRBJ1-6; 7 bases align to TRBD1. J lost 10 bases, V lost 6 bases, and 15 bases had no gene match. Germline V gene sequence: CDR1 LNHDA, CDR2 SQIVND (reference sequence). The CDR3 loop spans 16 amino acids. The CDR3 is CASSSEQGWEGSPLHF. The CDR3 nucleotides read TGTGCCAGTAGCTCTGAACAGGGGTGGGAAGGATCACCCCTCCACTTT.

This clone was observed a handful of times. Other nucleotide sequences in the sample specify the same CDR3. The chain is built from TRBV6-5 and TRBJ1-1, with D possibly being TRBD1 (5 bases). V was cut by 7 bases and J by 5 bases, with 8 bases left in between. The V gene's germline CDR1 is MNHEY and CDR2 SVGAGI. This CDR3 contains 11 residues. The CDR3 here is CASIQGTEAFF. The CDR3 nucleotides read TGTGCCAGCATTCAGGGAACTGAAGCTTTCTTT.

The chain links TRBV28 to TRBJ2-1; 9 nucleotides match TRBD2. Per the germline V gene, CDR1 is MDHEN and CDR2 is SYDVKM. The J segment lost 9 bases and the V segment lost 4 bases, leaving 13 bases of the junction unmatched. The CDR3 contains 16 residues. CDR3 region: CASSSPFRGRAGEQFF. In nucleotides, the CDR3 is TGTGCCAGCAGTTCTCCTTTCCGCGGGAGGGCCGGTGAGCAGTTCTTC.

The V and J genes are TRBV27 and TRBJ1-1; D not resolved. The CDR3 runs 13 residues. Trimming stripped 4 bases from V and 6 bases from J, with 12 bases between. Germline CDR1 MNHEY, CDR2 SMNVEV (reference sequence). CDR3 region: CASSSSWEAEAFF. The DNA for the CDR3 is TGTGCCAGCAGTTCCTCCTGGGAGGCTGAAGCTTTCTTT.

The chain's CDR3 is CASSFESWTGGDGYTF. CDR3 sequence (DNA): TGCGCCAGCAGCTTTGAGTCCTGGACAGGGGGAGATGGCTACACCTTC. V is TRBV5-1 and J is TRBJ1-2; 10 bases are shared with TRBD1. Per the germline V gene, CDR1 is SGHRS and CDR2 is YFSETQ. This CDR3 contains 16 residues. V was clipped by 2 bases and J by 6 bases; unmatched bases: 10. Looking up the rest from reference TRBV5-1 and TRBJ1-2 gives the full variable domain: KAGVTQTPRYLIKTRGQQVTLSCSPISGHRSVSWYQQTPGQGLQFLFEYFSETQRNKGNFPGRFSGRQFSNSRSEMNVSTLELGDSALYLCASSFESWTGGDGYTFGSGTRLTVV.

A remark on this clone: The same CDR3 arises from other DNA sequences in this sample as well. The V gene is TRBV19, the J gene TRBJ2-1; no firm D call. The CDR3 spans 13 residues. V was clipped by 4 bases and J by 0 bases, with 4 bases between them. CDR1 and CDR2 from the germline V gene are LNHDA and SQIVND (reference sequence). Here the CDR3 reads CASSRSSYNEQFF. The CDR3 nucleotides are TGTGCCAGTAGTAGAAGCTCCTACAATGAGCAGTTCTTC.

V gene TRBV7-8 combines with J gene TRBJ1-1; a weak D match, TRBD1 (5 bases). The CDR3 is made up of 15 amino acids. V lost 5 bases, J lost 2 bases, and 15 bases lay in between. The V gene's germline CDR1 is SGHVS and CDR2 FQNEAQ. The CDR3 nucleotides are TGTGCCAGCAGCCCCATGGGGCAGGGCAACACTGAAGCTTTCTTT. It is translated as CASSPMGQGNTEAFF.

This clone appeared a single time. The chain uses TRBV30 and TRBJ1-3; TRBD1 matches at 10 bases. Trimming took 2 bases from V and 4 from J; bases not matched to a gene: 5. The CDR3 is made up of 15 amino acids. Germline CDR1 is GTSNPN and CDR2 is SVGIG (reference sequence). The CDR3, as DNA: TGTGCCTGGAGTTGCGACAGGGGGCGCGGAAACACCATATATTTT. Its translation: CAWSCDRGRGNTIYF.

This chain connects TRBV9 to TRBJ1-5; possible D gene TRBD1, 5 bases. V was clipped by 4 bases and J by 6 bases, with 17 bases between them. This CDR3 is 15 amino acids long. Germline CDR1 SGDLS, CDR2 YYNGEE. CDR3 sequence reads: CASSPWPGATQPQHF. CDR3 coding DNA: TGTGCCAGCAGCCCCTGGCCCGGGGCGACTCAGCCCCAGCATTTT.

This clone turned up a few times. The chain employs TRBV6-4 and TRBJ1-2, with D perhaps TRBD1 (5 bases). The germline V gene has CDR1 MRHNA and CDR2 SNTAGT. V lost 0 bases to trimming and J lost 8 bases, with 16 bases between them. The CDR3 runs 15 residues. CDR3 region: CASSDSEGSTGGYTF. As DNA, the CDR3 is TGTGCCAGCAGTGACTCTGAGGGAAGTACAGGAGGCTACACCTTC.

V usage is TRBV19 and J usage is TRBJ2-6; the D gene is possibly TRBD2 (5 bases). Looked up from germline, CDR1 is LNHDA and CDR2 is SQIVND (reference sequence). Trimming pared 6 bases from V and 2 bases from J, leaving 11 bases between. This CDR3 spans 15 amino acids. CDR3 nucleotides: TGTGCCAGTAGGGCTGCGGGTGCTGGGGCCAACGTCCTGACTTTC. Translating it yields CASRAAGAGANVLTF. The full variable domain, with the rest looked up from reference TRBV19 and TRBJ2-6, is DGGITQSPKYLFRKEGQNVTLSCEQNLNHDAMYWYRQDPGQGLRLIYYSQIVNDFQKGDIAEGYSVSREKKESFPLTVTSAQKNPTAFYLCASRAAGAGANVLTFGAGSRLTVL.

This clone was recorded only once. This sequence joins TRBV5-4 and TRBJ1-1, with TRBD1 matching 9 bases. Germline CDR1 is SGHNT and CDR2 is YYREEE (reference sequence). The CDR3 loop spans 15 amino acids. J lost 4 bases, V lost 4 bases, and 8 bases had no gene match. CDR3 residues: CASSNTGQGFTEAFF. The CDR3 bases are TGTGCCAGCAGCAACACAGGACAGGGGTTCACTGAAGCTTTCTTT.